This is a list of T cell receptor beta chains from one sample in a study of cytomegalovirus exposure and HLA in healthy donors. Here immunoSEQ multiplex PCR was the method, and the copy in TCRdb shows in-frame clones only, minus some. The table has roughly 250,000 clones, approximately 86% seen once; the top ten hold around 1.2%. Sequences were obtained from PBMCs. The receptors shown here come from a woman aged 25 to 39 in good health and CMV-seropositive. CDR3s include the opening cysteine and the closing phenylalanine or tryptophan. A D gene is named only where the DNA matches it firmly. Clone size is stated in some rows and not others, as once, few, many or a class when expanded.

few,-,TRBJ1-2,TRBV30,TGTGCCTGGGGACTTCGAACCTACACCTTC,CAWGLRTYTF
-,-,TRBJ1-5,TRBV2,TGTGCCAGCGCTAGGGAGCGCAATCAGCCCCAGCATTTT,CASARERNQPQHF
-,TRBD1,TRBJ1-2,TRBV7-2,TGTGCCAGCAGCTCGGACAGGGACGGTTTTGCTAACTATGGCTACACCTTC,CASSSDRDGFANYGYTF
-,-,TRBJ1-1,TRBV28,TGTGCCAGCAGTTTCCTCGTATCAGCAGGGAAATCTGAAGCTTTCTTT,CASSFLVSAGKSEAFF
-,TRBD1,TRBJ1-2,TRBV19,TGTGCCAGTAGCCCTATCGACAGGGACGGGGGCTACACCTTC,CASSPIDRDGGYTF
-,TRBD1,TRBJ1-2,TRBV29-1,TGCAGCGTTCCGGACAGGGGGCCTGGCTACACCTTC,CSVPDRGPGYTF
-,TRBD2,TRBJ2-3,TRBV27,TGTGCCAGCAGGACAGGGACTAGCGGGAGTGGTACGCAGTATTTT,CASRTGTSGSGTQYF
-,TRBD1,TRBJ2-1,TRBV5-1,TGCGCCAGCAGCTTGTGGACAGGAGGCTCCTACAATGAGCAGTTCTTC,CASSLWTGGSYNEQFF
-,-,TRBJ2-3,TRBV6-5,TGTGCCAGCAGTTACTCTTTAGCTAACACAGATACGCAGTATTTT,CASSYSLANTDTQYF
-,-,TRBJ2-5,TRBV28,TGTGCCAGCAGTTCCCTGGGTCTCCGCGGGGAGACCCAGTACTTC,CASSSLGLRGETQYF
-,-,TRBJ1-1,TRBV7-9,TGTGCCAGCAGCTCGGGAACAGATGTAATGAACACTGAAGCTTTCTTT,CASSSGTDVMNTEAFF
-,-,TRBJ2-2,TRBV6-1,TGTGCCAGCAATTCCGATCTAGGCTACACCGGGGAGCTGTTTTTT,CASNSDLGYTGELFF
-,TRBD2,TRBJ2-2,TRBV6-6,TGTGCCAGCTGTGGGACTAGCGGGAGGACCGGGGAGCTGTTTTTT,CASCGTSGRTGELFF
-,TRBD1,TRBJ1-2,TRBV4-2,TGTGCCAGCAGCCAAGCCACCGCGGGACAGGGCTATGGCTACACCTTC,CASSQATAGQGYGYTF
-,TRBD1,TRBJ1-5,TRBV5-1,TGCGCCAGCAGCTTGGGACACAAAAGGGACAGGGCGGCCCATAGCAATCAGCCCCAGCATTTT,CASSLGHKRDRAAHSNQPQHF
-,TRBD2,TRBJ2-5,TRBV30,TGTGCCTGGAGAAGTAGCGGGAGGGCCCTCAACGTCGAGACCCAGTACTTC,CAWRSSGRALNVETQYF
-,TRBD1,TRBJ2-7,TRBV7-9,TGTGCCAGCAGCTTAATCCGGGACAGGGGATACGAGCAGTACTTC,CASSLIRDRGYEQYF
once,-,TRBJ1-4,TRBV25-1,TGTGCCAGCAGCTTATCAGGGTATGAAAAACTGTTTTTT,CASSLSGYEKLFF
-,-,TRBJ2-7,TRBV28,TGTGCCATGGGGGGACGAAACACCTACGAGCAGTACTTC,CAMGGRNTYEQYF
-,-,TRBJ1-2,TRBV6-5,TGTGCCAGCAGTTACTCCGCCGCCAGGGCCGGCTACACCTTC,CASSYSAARAGYTF
-,-,TRBJ1-3,TRBV19,TGTGCCAGTAGCGAGACAGGTCCAGCTTATCCTGGAAACACCATATATTTT,CASSETGPAYPGNTIYF
-,-,TRBJ2-7,TRBV2,TGTGCCAGCGGACGGAGCGGCTACGAGCAGTACTTC,CASGRSGYEQYF
-,TRBD2,TRBJ2-1,TRBV11-2,TGTGCCAGCAGCTTAGCTCCAGCGGGAGTGTTAAATGAGCAGTTCTTC,CASSLAPAGVLNEQFF
-,TRBD1,TRBJ2-6,TRBV18,TGTGCCAGCTCACCACTACCCTCCGGGACAGGACGCTCTGGGGCCAACGTCCTGACTTTC,CASSPLPSGTGRSGANVLTF
-,-,TRBJ1-1,TRBV19,TGTGCCAGTAAGGACAGCGTTTACACTGAAGCTTTCTTT,CASKDSVYTEAFF
-,-,TRBJ2-5,TRBV5-1,TGCGCCAGCAGCAGTGTGGGTCCAGCGGGCGTCCAAGAGACCCAGTACTTC,CASSSVGPAGVQETQYF
-,TRBD1,TRBJ2-7,TRBV5-6,TGTGCCAGCAGCTTAAGGGACAGAAACTACGAGCAGTACTTC,CASSLRDRNYEQYF
few,-,TRBJ2-7,TRBV7-9,TGTGCCAGCAGCCTATTCTCAGGGCTATTCTACGAGCAGTACTTC,CASSLFSGLFYEQYF
-,-,TRBJ2-7,TRBV4-1,TGCGCCAGCAAGGAAGGGGAGGACCACTACGAGCAGTACTTC,CASKEGEDHYEQYF
-,-,TRBJ2-7,TRBV11-2,TGTGCCAGCAGCCACGCTCCCGGGACTCCCACCTACGAGCAGTACTTC,CASSHAPGTPTYEQYF
-,-,TRBJ1-1,TRBV11-2,TGTGCCAGCAGCTTAACAGCTAACACTGAAGCTTTCTTT,CASSLTANTEAFF
few,TRBD1,TRBJ1-5,TRBV6-1,TGTGCCAGCAGTGAAGAGGGGGCGGGGGGTCAGCCCCAGCATTTT,CASSEEGAGGQPQHF
-,-,TRBJ1-5,TRBV19,TGTGCCAGTAGTATAGATTGGCCCCGAGGTGCGGGGCAGCCCCAGCATTTT,CASSIDWPRGAGQPQHF
-,TRBD1,TRBJ2-6,TRBV6-9,TGTGCCAGCAGTTTCCCTGGGGACAGTCTAAGGTCTGGGGCCAACGTCCTGACTTTC,CASSFPGDSLRSGANVLTF
-,-,TRBJ2-1,TRBV19,TGTGCCAGTAGTGAACTAGCAGAATACAATGAGCAGTTCTTC,CASSELAEYNEQFF
once,-,TRBJ2-5,TRBV7-7,TGTGCTAGCAGCTTAGCTTTGAGGACTGCAGCCCAGTACTTC,CASSLALRTAAQYF
-,TRBD2,TRBJ2-2,TRBV11-3,TGTGCCAGCAGCCATATTCTAGCGGTGAACACCGGGGAGCTGTTTTTT,CASSHILAVNTGELFF